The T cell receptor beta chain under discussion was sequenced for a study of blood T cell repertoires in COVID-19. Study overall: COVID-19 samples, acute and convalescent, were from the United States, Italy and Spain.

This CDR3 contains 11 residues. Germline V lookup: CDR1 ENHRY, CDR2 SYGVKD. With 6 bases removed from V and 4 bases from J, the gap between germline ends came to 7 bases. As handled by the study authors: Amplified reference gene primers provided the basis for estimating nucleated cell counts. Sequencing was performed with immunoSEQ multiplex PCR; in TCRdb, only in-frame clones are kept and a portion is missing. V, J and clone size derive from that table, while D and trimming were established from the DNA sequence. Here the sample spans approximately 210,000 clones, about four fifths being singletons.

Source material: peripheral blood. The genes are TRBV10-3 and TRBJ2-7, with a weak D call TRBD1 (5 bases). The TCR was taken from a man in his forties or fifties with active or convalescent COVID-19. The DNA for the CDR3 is TGTGCCATCAGAGGGGCGTACGAGCAGTACTTC. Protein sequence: CAIRGAYEQYF.